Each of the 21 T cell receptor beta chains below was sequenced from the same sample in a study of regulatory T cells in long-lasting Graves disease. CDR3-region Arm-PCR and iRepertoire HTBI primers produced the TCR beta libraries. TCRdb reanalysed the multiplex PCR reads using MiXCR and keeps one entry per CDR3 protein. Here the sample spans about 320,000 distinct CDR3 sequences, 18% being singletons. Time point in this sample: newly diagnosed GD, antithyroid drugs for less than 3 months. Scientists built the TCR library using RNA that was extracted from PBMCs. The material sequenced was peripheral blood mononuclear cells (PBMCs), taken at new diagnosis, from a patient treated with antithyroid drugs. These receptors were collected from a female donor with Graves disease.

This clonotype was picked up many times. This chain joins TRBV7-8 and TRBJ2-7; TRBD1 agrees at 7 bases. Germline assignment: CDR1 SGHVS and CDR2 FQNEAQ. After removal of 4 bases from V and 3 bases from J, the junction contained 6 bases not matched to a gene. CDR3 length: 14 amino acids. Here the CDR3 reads CASSSDRIGYEQYF. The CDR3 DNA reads TGTGCCAGCAGCTCGGACAGGATCGGCTACGAGCAGTACTTC.

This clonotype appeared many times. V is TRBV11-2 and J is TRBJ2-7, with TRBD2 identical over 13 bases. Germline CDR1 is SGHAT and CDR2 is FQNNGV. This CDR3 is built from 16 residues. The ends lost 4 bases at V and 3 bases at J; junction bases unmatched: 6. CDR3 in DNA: TGTGCCAGCAGCTACGGACTAGCGGGAGAGTTCTACGAGCAGTACTTC. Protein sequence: CASSYGLAGEFYEQYF. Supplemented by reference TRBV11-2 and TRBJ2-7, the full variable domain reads EAGVAQSPRYKIIEKRQSVAFWCNPISGHATLYWYQQILGQGPKLLIQFQNNGVVDDSQLPKDRFSAERLKGVDSTLKIQPAKLEDSAVYLCASSYGLAGEFYEQYFGPGTRLTVT.

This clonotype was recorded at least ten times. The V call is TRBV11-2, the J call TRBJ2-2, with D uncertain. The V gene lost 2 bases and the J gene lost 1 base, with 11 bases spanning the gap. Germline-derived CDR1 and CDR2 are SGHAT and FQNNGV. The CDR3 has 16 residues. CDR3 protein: CASSLHPYGNTGELFF. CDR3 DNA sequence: TGTGCCAGCAGCTTACACCCGTATGGGAACACCGGGGAGCTGTTTTTT.

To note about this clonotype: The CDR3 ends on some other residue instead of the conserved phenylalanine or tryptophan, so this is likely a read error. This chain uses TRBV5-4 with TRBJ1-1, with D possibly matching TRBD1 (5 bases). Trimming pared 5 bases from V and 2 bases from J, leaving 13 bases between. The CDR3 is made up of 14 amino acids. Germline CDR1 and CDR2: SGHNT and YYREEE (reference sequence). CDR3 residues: CASSFGRENTEAFL. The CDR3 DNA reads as TGTGCCAGCAGTTTTGGCAGGGAAAACACTGAAGCTTTCCTT.

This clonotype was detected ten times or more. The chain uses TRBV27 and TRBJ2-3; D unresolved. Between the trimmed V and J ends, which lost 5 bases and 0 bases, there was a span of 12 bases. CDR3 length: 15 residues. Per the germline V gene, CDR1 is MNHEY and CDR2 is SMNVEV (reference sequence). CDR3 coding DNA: TGTGCCAGCAGTCTTGGCTTCGGTAGCACAGATACGCAGTATTTT. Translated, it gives CASSLGFGSTDTQYF.

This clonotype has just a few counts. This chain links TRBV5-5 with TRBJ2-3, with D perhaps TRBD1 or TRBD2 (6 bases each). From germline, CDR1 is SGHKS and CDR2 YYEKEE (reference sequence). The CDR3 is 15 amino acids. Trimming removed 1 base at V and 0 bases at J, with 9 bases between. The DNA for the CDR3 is TGTGCCAGCAGCTTGTGGGGGGCTAGCACAGATACGCAGTATTTT. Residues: CASSLWGASTDTQYF. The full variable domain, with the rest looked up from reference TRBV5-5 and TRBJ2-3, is DAGVTQSPTHLIKTRGQQVTLRCSPISGHKSVSWYQQVLGQGPQFIFQYYEKEERGRGNFPDRFSARQFPNYSSELNVNALLLGDSALYLCASSLWGASTDTQYFGPGTRLTVL.

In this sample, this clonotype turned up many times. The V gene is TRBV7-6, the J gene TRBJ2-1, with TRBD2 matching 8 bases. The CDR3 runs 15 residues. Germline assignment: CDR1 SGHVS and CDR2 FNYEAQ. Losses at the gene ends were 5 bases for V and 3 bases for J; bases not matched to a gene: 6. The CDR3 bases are TGTGCCAGCAGCCCTACTAGCGGATTCTACAATGAGCAGTTCTTC. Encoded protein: CASSPTSGFYNEQFF.

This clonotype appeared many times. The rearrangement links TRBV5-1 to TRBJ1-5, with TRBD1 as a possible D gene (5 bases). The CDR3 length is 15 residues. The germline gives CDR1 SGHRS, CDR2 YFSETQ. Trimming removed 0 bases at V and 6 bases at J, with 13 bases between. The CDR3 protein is CASSLGETDRQPQHF. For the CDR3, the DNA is TGCGCCAGCAGCTTGGGGGAGACAGACCGTCAGCCCCAGCATTTT.

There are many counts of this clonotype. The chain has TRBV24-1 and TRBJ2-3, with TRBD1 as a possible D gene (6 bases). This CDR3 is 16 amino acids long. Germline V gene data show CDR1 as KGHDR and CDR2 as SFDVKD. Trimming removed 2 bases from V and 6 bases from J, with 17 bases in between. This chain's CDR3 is CATSDWGTSGHDTQYF. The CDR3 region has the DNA TGTGCCACCAGTGATTGGGGGACATCGGGCCACGATACGCAGTATTTT.

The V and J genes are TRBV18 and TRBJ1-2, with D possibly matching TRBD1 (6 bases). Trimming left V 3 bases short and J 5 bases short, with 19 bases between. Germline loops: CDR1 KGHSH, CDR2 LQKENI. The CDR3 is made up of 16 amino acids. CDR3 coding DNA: TGTGCCAGCTCACCTCAGGGACACCAAAGTCGGTATGGCTACACCTTC. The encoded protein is CASSPQGHQSRYGYTF.

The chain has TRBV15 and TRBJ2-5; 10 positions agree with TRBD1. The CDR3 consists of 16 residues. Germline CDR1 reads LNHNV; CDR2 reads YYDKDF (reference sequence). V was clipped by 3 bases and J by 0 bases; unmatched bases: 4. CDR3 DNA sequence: TGTGCCACCAGCAGGCGGGGACAGGGGAACCAAGAGACCCAGTACTTC. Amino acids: CATSRRGQGNQETQYF.

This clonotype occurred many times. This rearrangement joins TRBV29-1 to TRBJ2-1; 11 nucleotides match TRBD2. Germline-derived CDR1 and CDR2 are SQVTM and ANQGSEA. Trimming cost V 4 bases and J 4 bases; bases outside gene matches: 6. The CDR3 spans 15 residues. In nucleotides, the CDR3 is TGCAGCGTTGGGGCACTAGCGGGGGCGTACAATGAGCAGTTCTTC. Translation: CSVGALAGAYNEQFF.

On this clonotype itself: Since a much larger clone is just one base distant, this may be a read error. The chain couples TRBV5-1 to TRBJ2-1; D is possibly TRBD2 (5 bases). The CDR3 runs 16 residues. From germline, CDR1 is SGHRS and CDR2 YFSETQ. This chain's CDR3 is CASSLEVAKASNEQSF. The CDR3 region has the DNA TGCGCCAGCAGCTTGGAGGTAGCGAAAGCGTCCAATGAGCAGTCCTTC. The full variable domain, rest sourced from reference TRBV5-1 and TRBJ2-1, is KAGVTQTPRYLIKTRGQQVTLSCSPISGHRSVSWYQQTPGQGLQFLFEYFSETQRNKGNFPGRFSGRQFSNSRSEMNVSTLELGDSALYLCASSLEVAKASNEQSFGPGTRLTVL.

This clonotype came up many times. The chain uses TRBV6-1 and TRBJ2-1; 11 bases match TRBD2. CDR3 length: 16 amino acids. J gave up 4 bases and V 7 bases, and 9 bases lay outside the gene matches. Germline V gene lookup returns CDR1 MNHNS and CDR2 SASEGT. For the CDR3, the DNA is TGTGCCAGCACAAGATTAGCGGGAGGGTTGTACAATGAGCAGTTCTTC. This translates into CASTRLAGGLYNEQFF.

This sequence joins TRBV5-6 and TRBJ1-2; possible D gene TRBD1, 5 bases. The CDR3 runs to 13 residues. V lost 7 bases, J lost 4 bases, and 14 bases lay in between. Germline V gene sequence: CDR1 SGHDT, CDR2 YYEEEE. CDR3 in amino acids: CASLGGYSYGYTF. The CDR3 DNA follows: TGTGCCAGCTTGGGGGGATATAGCTATGGCTACACCTTC.

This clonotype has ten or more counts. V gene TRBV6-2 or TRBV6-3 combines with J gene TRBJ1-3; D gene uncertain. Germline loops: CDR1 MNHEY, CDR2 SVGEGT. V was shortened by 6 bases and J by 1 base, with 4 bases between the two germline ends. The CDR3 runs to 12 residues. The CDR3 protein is CASRLSGNTIYF. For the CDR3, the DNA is TGTGCCAGCAGGTTATCTGGAAACACCATATATTTT.

The CDR3 loop reads CASSIGDRGRGETQYF. The CDR3, as DNA: TGTGCCAGTAGTATAGGGGACAGGGGACGCGGAGAGACCCAGTACTTC. The chain couples TRBV19 to TRBJ2-5; 10 bases are shared with TRBD1. V was pared by 1 base and J by 4 bases, with 6 bases of the junction left unmatched. Germline CDR1 is LNHDA and CDR2 is SQIVND (reference sequence). The CDR3 is 16 amino acids.

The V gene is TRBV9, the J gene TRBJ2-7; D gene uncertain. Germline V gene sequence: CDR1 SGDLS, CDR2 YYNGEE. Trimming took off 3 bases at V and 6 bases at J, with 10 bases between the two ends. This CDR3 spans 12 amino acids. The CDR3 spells CASSGERAEQYF. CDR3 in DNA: TGTGCCAGCAGCGGTGAAAGGGCCGAGCAGTACTTC.

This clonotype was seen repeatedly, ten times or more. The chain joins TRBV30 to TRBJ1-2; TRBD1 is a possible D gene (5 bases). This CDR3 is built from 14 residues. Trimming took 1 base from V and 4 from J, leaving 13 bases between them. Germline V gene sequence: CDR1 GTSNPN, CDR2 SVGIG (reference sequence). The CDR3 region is CAWSDGQGPYGYTF. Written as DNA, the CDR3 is TGTGCCTGGAGTGATGGGCAGGGACCCTATGGCTACACCTTC. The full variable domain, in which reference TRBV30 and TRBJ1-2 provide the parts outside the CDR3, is SQTIHQWPATLVQPVGSPLSLECTVEGTSNPNLYWYRQAAGRGLQLLFYSVGIGQISSEVPQNLSASRPQDRQFILSSKKLLLSDSGFYLCAWSDGQGPYGYTFGSGTRLTVV.

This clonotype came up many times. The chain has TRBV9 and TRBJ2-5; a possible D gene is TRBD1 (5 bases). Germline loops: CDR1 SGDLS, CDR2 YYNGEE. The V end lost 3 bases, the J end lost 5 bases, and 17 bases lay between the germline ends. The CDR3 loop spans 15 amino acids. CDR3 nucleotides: TGTGCCAGCAGCGGGTCCTCGGTCAACAGGGAGACCCAGTACTTC. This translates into CASSGSSVNRETQYF.

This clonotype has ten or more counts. This chain's CDR3 is CASSLDRGNTEAFF. DNA of the CDR3: TGTGCCAGCAGTCTCGACAGGGGTAACACTGAAGCTTTCTTT. This chain links TRBV27 with TRBJ1-1, with TRBD1 matching over 8 bases. CDR1 is MNHEY and CDR2 is SMNVEV in the germline V gene (reference sequence). Losses at the gene ends were 5 bases for V and 2 bases for J; bases not matched to a gene: 4. The CDR3 covers 14 residues.